These 5 T cell receptor beta chains were all obtained from the same sample, sequenced in a study of blood T cell repertoires in COVID-19. Assay: immunoSEQ multiplex PCR; the TCRdb copy retains only in-frame clones and omits some. Of under 60,000 clones listed, approximately 80% are singletons. Sequencing used peripheral blood. These receptors all come from a human donor with active or convalescent COVID-19. The donor label of this sample is uncertain.

The J gene is TRBJ2-7, the V gene TRBV11-2, with 11 bases fitting TRBD1. The junction had 2 bases not matched to a gene; V was cut back by 7 bases and J by 0 bases. Germline V gene data show CDR1 as SGHAT and CDR2 as FQNNGV. CDR3 length equals 14 residues. The chain's CDR3 is CASIGTGGSYEQYF. CDR3 bases: TGTGCCAGCATCGGGACAGGGGGCTCCTACGAGCAGTACTTC.

This rearrangement joins TRBV30 to TRBJ1-3, with 9 bases fitting TRBD1. V lost 8 bases, J lost 4 bases, and 3 bases stayed unmatched. CDR1 and CDR2 (germline): GTSNPN, SVGIG (reference sequence). This CDR3 has 12 amino acids. CDR3 coding DNA: TGTGCCGGGGGACAGGGAGGAAACACCATATATTTT. Translation: CAGGQGGNTIYF.

The rearrangement links TRBV9 to TRBJ1-6; D gene uncertain. The CDR3 totals 13 residues. V was shortened by 4 bases and J by 10 bases, with 12 bases between the two germline ends. Germline V lookup: CDR1 SGDLS, CDR2 YYNGEE. This chain's CDR3 is CASSPTPGSPLHF. CDR3 DNA: TGTGCCAGCAGCCCCACCCCGGGATCACCCCTCCACTTT.

V and J are TRBV7-3 and TRBJ1-1; no clear D gene. Looked up from germline, CDR1 is SGHTA and CDR2 is FQGTGA. Trimming pared 5 bases from V and 3 bases from J, leaving 10 bases between. There are 13 residues in the CDR3. CDR3: CASSPRGYTEAFF. In nucleotides, the CDR3 is TGTGCCAGCAGCCCCAGAGGCTACACTGAAGCTTTCTTT.

This clone was detected a few times. V usage is TRBV4-2 and J usage is TRBJ2-7; weak D call: TRBD1 (6 bases). The CDR3 runs 13 residues. V was cut by 0 bases and J by 7 bases, with 10 bases left in between. Germline-derived CDR1 and CDR2 are LGHNA and YNFKEQ. The CDR3 sequence: CASSQDQGQEQYF. The CDR3 DNA follows: TGTGCCAGCAGCCAAGACCAGGGGCAGGAGCAGTACTTC.